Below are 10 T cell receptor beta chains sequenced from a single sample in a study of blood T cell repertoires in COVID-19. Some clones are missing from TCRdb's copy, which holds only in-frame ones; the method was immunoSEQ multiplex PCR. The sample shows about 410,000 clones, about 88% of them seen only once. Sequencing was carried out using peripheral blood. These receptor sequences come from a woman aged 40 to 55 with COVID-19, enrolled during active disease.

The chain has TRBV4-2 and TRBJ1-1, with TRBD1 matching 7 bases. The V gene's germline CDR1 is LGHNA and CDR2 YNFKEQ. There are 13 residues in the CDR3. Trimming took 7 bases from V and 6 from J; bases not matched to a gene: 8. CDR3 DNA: TGTGCCAGCATTAGACAGGGAGGCGCTGAAGCTTTCTTT. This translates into CASIRQGGAEAFF.

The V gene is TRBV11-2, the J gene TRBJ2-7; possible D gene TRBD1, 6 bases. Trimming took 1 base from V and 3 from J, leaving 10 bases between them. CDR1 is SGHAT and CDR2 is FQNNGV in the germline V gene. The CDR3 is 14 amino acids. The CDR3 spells CASSLGRTVYEQYF. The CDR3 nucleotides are TGTGCCAGCAGCTTAGGTAGGACAGTCTACGAGCAGTACTTC.

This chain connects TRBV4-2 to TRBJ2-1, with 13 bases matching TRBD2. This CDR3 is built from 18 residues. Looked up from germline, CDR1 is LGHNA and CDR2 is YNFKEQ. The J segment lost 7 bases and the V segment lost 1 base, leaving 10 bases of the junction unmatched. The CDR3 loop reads CASSQGFPGLAGKNEQFF. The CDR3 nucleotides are TGTGCCAGCAGCCAAGGGTTCCCGGGACTAGCGGGAAAGAATGAGCAGTTCTTC.

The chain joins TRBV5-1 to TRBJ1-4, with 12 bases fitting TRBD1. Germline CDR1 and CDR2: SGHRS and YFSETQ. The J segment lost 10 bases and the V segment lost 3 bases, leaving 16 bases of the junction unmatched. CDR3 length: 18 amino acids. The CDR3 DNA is TGCGCCAGCAGCTCAAGTCCCGGGACAGGGGGCCAGGGTGGAAAACTGTTTTTT. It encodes CASSSSPGTGGQGGKLFF.

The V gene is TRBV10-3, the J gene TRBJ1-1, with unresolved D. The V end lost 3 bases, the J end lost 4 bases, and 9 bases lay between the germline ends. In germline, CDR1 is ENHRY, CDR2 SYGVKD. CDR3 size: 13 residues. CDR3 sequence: CAISDKLITEAFF. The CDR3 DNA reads TGTGCCATCAGTGATAAGCTTATCACTGAAGCTTTCTTT.

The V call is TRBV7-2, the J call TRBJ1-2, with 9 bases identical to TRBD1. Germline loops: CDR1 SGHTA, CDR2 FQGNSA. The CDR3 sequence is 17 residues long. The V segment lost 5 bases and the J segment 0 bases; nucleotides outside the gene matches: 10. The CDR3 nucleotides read TGTGCCAGCAGCCATTCCCGGGACAGGGCGTCTAACTATGGCTACACCTTC. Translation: CASSHSRDRASNYGYTF.

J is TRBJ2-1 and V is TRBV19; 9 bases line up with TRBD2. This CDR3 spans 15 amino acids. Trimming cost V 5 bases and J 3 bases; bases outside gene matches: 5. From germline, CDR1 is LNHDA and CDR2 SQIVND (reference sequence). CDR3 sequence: CASSFSSGIYNEQFF. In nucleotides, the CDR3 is TGTGCCAGTAGTTTCTCTAGCGGGATCTACAATGAGCAGTTCTTC. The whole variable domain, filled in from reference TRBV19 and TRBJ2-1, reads DGGITQSPKYLFRKEGQNVTLSCEQNLNHDAMYWYRQDPGQGLRLIYYSQIVNDFQKGDIAEGYSVSREKKESFPLTVTSAQKNPTAFYLCASSFSSGIYNEQFFGPGTRLTVL.

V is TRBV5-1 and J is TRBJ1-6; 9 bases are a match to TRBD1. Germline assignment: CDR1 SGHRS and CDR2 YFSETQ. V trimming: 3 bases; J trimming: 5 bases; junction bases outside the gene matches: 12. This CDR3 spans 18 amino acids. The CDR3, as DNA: TGCGCCAGCAGCTCCCCCGGGACAGGGAACGGGCATAATTCACCCCTCCACTTT. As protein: CASSSPGTGNGHNSPLHF.

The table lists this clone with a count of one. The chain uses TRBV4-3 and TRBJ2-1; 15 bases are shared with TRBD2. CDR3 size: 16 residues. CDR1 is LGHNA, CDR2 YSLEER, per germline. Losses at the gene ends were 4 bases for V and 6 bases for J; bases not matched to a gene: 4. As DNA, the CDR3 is TGCGCCAGCAGCCGGTCGGGACTAGCGGGGGGCAATGAGCAGTTCTTC. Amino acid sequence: CASSRSGLAGGNEQFF.

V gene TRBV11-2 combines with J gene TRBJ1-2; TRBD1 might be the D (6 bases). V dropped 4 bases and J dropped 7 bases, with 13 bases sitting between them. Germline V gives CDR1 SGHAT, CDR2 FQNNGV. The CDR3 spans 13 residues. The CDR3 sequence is CASSSQGSRGYTF. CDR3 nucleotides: TGTGCCAGCAGCTCCCAGGGGTCGCGTGGCTACACCTTC.